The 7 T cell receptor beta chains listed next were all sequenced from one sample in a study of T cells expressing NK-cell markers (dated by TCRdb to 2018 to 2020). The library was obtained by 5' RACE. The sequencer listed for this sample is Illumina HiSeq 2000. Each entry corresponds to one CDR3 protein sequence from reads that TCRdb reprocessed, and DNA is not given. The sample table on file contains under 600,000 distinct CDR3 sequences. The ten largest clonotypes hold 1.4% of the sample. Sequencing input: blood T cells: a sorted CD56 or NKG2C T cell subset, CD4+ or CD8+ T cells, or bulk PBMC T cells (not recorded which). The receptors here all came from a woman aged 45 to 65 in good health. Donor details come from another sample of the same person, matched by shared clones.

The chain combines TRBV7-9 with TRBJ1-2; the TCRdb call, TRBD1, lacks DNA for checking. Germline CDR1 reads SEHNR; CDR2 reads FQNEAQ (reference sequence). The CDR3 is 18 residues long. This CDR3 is CASSSTSRDRGSVYGYTF. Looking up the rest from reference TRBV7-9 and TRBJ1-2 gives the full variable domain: DTGVSQNPRHKITKRGQNVTFRCDPISEHNRLYWYRQTLGQGPEFLTYFQNEAQLEKSRLLSDRFSAERPKGSFSTLEIQRTEQGDSAMYLCASSSTSRDRGSVYGYTFGSGTRLTVV.

CDR3 residues: CASSSPWGNEQFF. This chain connects TRBV11-3 to TRBJ2-1. CDR3 length: 13 residues. Germline V gene lookup returns CDR1 SGHNT and CDR2 YENEEA.

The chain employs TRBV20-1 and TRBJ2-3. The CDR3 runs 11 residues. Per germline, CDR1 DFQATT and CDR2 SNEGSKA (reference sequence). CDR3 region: CSAPILGTQYF.

The CDR3 loop reads CATSDLSGSADTQYF. This rearrangement joins TRBV24-1 to TRBJ2-3; TCRdb calls TRBD1, which cannot be checked without DNA. The CDR3 is 15 residues long. Germline CDR1 KGHDR, CDR2 SFDVKD.

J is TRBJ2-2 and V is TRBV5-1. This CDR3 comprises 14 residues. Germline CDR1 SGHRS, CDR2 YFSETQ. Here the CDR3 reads CASSLVEETGELFF.

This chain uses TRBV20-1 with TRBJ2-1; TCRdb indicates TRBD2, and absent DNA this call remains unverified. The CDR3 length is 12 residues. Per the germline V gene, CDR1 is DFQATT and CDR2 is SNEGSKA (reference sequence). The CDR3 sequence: CSHWGPPGEQFF.

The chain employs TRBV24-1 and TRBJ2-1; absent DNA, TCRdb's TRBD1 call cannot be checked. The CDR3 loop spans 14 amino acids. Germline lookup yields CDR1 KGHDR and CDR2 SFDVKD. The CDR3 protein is CATSDGAGRNEQFF.